These 20 T cell receptor beta chains were sequenced from one sample in a study of OX40 agonist ivuxolimab in advanced cancers. Produced via immunoSEQ multiplex PCR; TCRdb's table is partial and in-frame only. This table has about 86,000 clones, about 90% appearing once. This specimen consisted of CD4+ or CD8+ T cells sorted from blood, obtained in a trial of the OX40 agonist ivuxolimab. These receptors originate from an adult with an advanced solid tumor such as melanoma, head and neck, liver or kidney cancer.

This chain links TRBV10-3 with TRBJ1-1; maybe TRBD1 (5 bases). This CDR3 spans 13 amino acids. The V gene's germline CDR1 is ENHRY and CDR2 SYGVKD. V lost 7 bases to trimming and J lost 4 bases, with 13 bases between them. Here the CDR3 DNA reads TGTGCCATCAATGGGGGAGTGGGCACTGAAGCTTTCTTT. This encodes CAINGGVGTEAFF.

The rearrangement uses TRBV28 and TRBJ2-7; D is undetermined. The V gene lost 3 bases and the J gene lost 2 bases, with 14 bases spanning the gap. CDR3 length: 15 amino acids. Germline V gene sequence: CDR1 MDHEN, CDR2 SYDVKM. This CDR3 reads CASSFAAGFPYEQYF. The CDR3 DNA reads TGTGCCAGCAGTTTTGCGGCAGGCTTTCCCTACGAGCAGTACTTC.

V usage is TRBV13 and J usage is TRBJ2-1; 12 bases are shared with TRBD2. The V gene end was trimmed by 4 bases and the J gene end by 4 bases; junction bases not matched to a gene: 8. CDR1 and CDR2 from the germline V gene are PRHDT and FYEKMQ (reference sequence). The CDR3 runs to 17 residues. DNA for the CDR3: TGTGCCAGCAGCTATGGACTAGCGGGATACATATACAATGAGCAGTTCTTC. It codes for CASSYGLAGYIYNEQFF.

The chain uses TRBV9 and TRBJ1-1; D may be TRBD1 (6 bases). CDR1 and CDR2 from the germline V gene are SGDLS and YYNGEE. The V end lost 3 bases, the J end lost 8 bases, and 29 bases lay between the germline ends. The CDR3 has 18 amino acids. The CDR3 region is CASSADPSGGARREEAFF. The CDR3, as DNA: TGTGCCAGCAGCGCCGACCCTTCCGGGGGGGCCAGAAGAGAAGAAGCTTTCTTT.

V and J are TRBV19 and TRBJ1-1; D may be TRBD1 (6 bases). Per the germline V gene, CDR1 is LNHDA and CDR2 is SQIVND (reference sequence). V was clipped by 4 bases and J by 5 bases, with 11 bases between them. The CDR3 is 13 amino acids. The CDR3 reads CASSTGAETEAFF. CDR3 nucleotide sequence: TGTGCCAGTAGTACAGGGGCGGAGACTGAAGCTTTCTTT.

V and J are TRBV28 and TRBJ2-1; TRBD1 agrees at 10 bases. The CDR3 spans 15 residues. V trimming: 3 bases; J trimming: 4 bases; junction bases outside the gene matches: 3. Germline V lookup: CDR1 MDHEN, CDR2 SYDVKM. CDR3 nucleotides: TGTGCCAGCAGTTTGGGACAGGGGCAATACAATGAGCAGTTCTTC. This translates into CASSLGQGQYNEQFF.

Only a few counts were recorded for this clone. This sequence joins TRBV5-1 and TRBJ2-5; D gene ambiguous. V was shortened by 4 bases and J by 5 bases, with 12 bases between the two germline ends. Germline CDR1 reads SGHRS; CDR2 reads YFSETQ. CDR3 size: 13 residues. CDR3 sequence: CASSGGLSETQYF. CDR3 sequence (DNA): TGCGCCAGCAGCGGCGGTTTGAGTGAGACCCAGTACTTC.

The rearrangement links TRBV7-6 to TRBJ1-4, with a possible D match to TRBD1 (5 bases). V lost 1 base and J lost 11, with 8 bases in between. The CDR3 covers 12 residues. CDR1 SGHVS and CDR2 FNYEAQ come from the germline V gene. DNA for the CDR3: TGTGCCAGCAGCTTAGAGCGGGGGAAACTGTTTTTT. It is translated as CASSLERGKLFF.

This chain connects TRBV18 to TRBJ1-5; 7 bases match TRBD1. CDR1 and CDR2 from the germline V gene are KGHSH and LQKENI. The CDR3 spans 14 residues. The V and J ends lost 3 bases and 8 bases, in that order; junction bases with no gene match: 7. CDR3 sequence (DNA): TGTGCCAGCTCACCCCCAGGGGGGAGTGAGCCCCAGCATTTT. It codes for CASSPPGGSEPQHF.

V is TRBV29-1 and J is TRBJ2-7, with D possibly matching TRBD2 (5 bases). V lost 2 bases and J lost 4, with 18 bases in between. Per the germline V gene, CDR1 is SQVTM and CDR2 is ANQGSEA. The CDR3 spans 15 residues. Here the CDR3 reads CSVEWRTRGAYEQYF. CDR3 DNA: TGCAGCGTTGAATGGAGGACCCGGGGAGCATACGAGCAGTACTTC.

Comments on this clone: One junction end does not reproduce the germline sequence, and a read error may be involved. CDR3 sequence reads: CASSGQRGFF. CDR3 DNA sequence: TGTGCCAGCAGTGGGCAGCGGGGATTCTTC. The chain uses TRBV2 and TRBJ2-7; 7 bases align to TRBD2. CDR1 SNHLY and CDR2 FYNNEI come from the germline V gene. This CDR3 is built from 10 residues.

The genes are TRBV18 and TRBJ1-1; possibly TRBD1 for D (6 bases). Per germline, CDR1 KGHSH and CDR2 LQKENI. This CDR3 region has 13 residues. The germline V and J ends were trimmed by 3 bases and 8 bases, with 13 bases remaining between them. The CDR3 sequence: CASSPGTSYEAFF. DNA for the CDR3: TGTGCCAGCTCACCCGGGACATCTTACGAAGCTTTCTTT.

This chain joins TRBV11-3 and TRBJ2-2; 7 positions match TRBD1. The CDR3 sequence is 18 residues long. The germline V gene encodes CDR1 SGHNT and CDR2 YENEEA. The V gene end was trimmed by 2 bases and the J gene end by 1 base; junction bases not matched to a gene: 10. CDR3 sequence (DNA): TGTGCCAGCAGCTTAACCCTAACAGGGGAGAGGAACACCGGGGAGCTGTTTTTT. It codes for CASSLTLTGERNTGELFF.

The genes are TRBV7-9 and TRBJ2-2; D is unresolved. Trimming shortened V by 6 bases and J by 1 base, and 6 bases separated the two germline ends. CDR1 is SEHNR and CDR2 is FQNEAQ in the germline V gene (reference sequence). The CDR3 length is 13 residues. The CDR3 coding sequence is TGTGCCAGCAGTGATATGAACACCGGGGAGCTGTTTTTT. Its protein product is CASSDMNTGELFF.

The genes are TRBV5-1 and TRBJ1-4; TRBD1 matches at 7 bases. The junction had 6 bases not matched to a gene; V was cut back by 3 bases and J by 7 bases. This CDR3 spans 14 amino acids. CDR1 and CDR2 (germline): SGHRS, YFSETQ. The CDR3 protein is CASSSGQSPEKLFF. CDR3 coding DNA: TGCGCCAGCAGCTCGGGACAGAGCCCTGAAAAACTGTTTTTT. The full variable domain, in which reference TRBV5-1 and TRBJ1-4 provide the parts outside the CDR3, is KAGVTQTPRYLIKTRGQQVTLSCSPISGHRSVSWYQQTPGQGLQFLFEYFSETQRNKGNFPGRFSGRQFSNSRSEMNVSTLELGDSALYLCASSSGQSPEKLFFGSGTQLSVL.

The CDR3 region has the DNA TGTGCCTGGAACAGGGAGTCCCAGCCCCAGCATTTT. Protein sequence: CAWNRESQPQHF. The V call is TRBV30, the J call TRBJ1-5, with D possibly matching TRBD1 (6 bases). The germline V and J ends were trimmed by 4 bases and 7 bases, with 11 bases remaining between them. The CDR3 has 12 amino acids. Germline V gives CDR1 GTSNPN, CDR2 SVGIG (reference sequence).

This clone was seen once. For the CDR3, the DNA is TGTGCCAGCATCTCAAGCGGGAGCAACGAGCAGTACTTC. Translated: CASISSGSNEQYF. The chain is built from TRBV28 and TRBJ2-7; 8 bases match TRBD2. Germline CDR1 and CDR2: MDHEN and SYDVKM. The CDR3 has 13 residues. Losses at the gene ends were 7 bases for V and 5 bases for J; bases not matched to a gene: 7.

This sequence joins TRBV2 and TRBJ2-5, with 9 bases matching TRBD1. Germline lookup yields CDR1 SNHLY and CDR2 FYNNEI. The V segment lost 11 bases and the J segment 4 bases; nucleotides outside the gene matches: 20. CDR3 size: 17 residues. Here the CDR3 DNA reads TGTGCCGCAAAGGGGACAGGGTTAGACACGAACCGAGAGACCCAGTACTTC. The encoded protein is CAAKGTGLDTNRETQYF. The variable domain in full, completed from reference TRBV2 and TRBJ2-5, reads EPEVTQTPSHQVTQMGQEVILRCVPISNHLYFYWYRQILGQKVEFLVSFYNNEISEKSEIFDDQFSVERPDGSNFTLKIRSTKLEDSAMYFCAAKGTGLDTNRETQYFGPGTRLLVL.

V and J are TRBV18 and TRBJ2-6, with no clear D. CDR1 KGHSH and CDR2 LQKENI come from the germline V gene. CDR3 length: 18 residues. V lost 0 bases to trimming and J lost 0 bases, with 12 bases between them. In DNA form, the CDR3 reads TGTGCCAGCTCACCACCTCGGTGGGAAGACTCTGGGGCCAACGTCCTGACTTTC. This codes for CASSPPRWEDSGANVLTF.

The chain is built from TRBV4-1 and TRBJ1-2, with TRBD1 matching over 9 bases. V was clipped by 2 bases and J by 7 bases; unmatched bases: 5. In germline, CDR1 is MGHRA, CDR2 YSYEKL. The CDR3 has 14 amino acids. The CDR3 protein is CASSQPDRGSGYTF. CDR3 nucleotide sequence: TGCGCCAGCAGCCAACCGGACAGGGGTTCTGGCTACACCTTC.